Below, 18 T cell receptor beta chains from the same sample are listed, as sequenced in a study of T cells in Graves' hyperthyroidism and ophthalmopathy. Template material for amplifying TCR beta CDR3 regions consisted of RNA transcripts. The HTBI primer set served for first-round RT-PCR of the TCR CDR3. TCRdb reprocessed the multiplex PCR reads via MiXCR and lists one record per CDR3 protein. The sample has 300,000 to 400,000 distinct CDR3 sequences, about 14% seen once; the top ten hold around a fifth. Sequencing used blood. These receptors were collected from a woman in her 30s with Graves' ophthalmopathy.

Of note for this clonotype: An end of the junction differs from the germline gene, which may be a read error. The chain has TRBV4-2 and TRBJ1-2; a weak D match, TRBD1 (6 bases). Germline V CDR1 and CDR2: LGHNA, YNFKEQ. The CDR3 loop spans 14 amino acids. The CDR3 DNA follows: TGTGCCAGCACAGCCGAGTCTGGGACATATGGCTACATCTTC. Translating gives CASTAESGTYGYIF.

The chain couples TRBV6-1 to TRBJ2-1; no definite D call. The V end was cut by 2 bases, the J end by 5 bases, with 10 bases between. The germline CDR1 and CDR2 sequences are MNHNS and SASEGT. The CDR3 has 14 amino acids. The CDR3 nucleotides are TGTGCCAGCAGTGAACAGTGGTTAGACAATGAGCAGTTCTTC. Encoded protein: CASSEQWLDNEQFF.

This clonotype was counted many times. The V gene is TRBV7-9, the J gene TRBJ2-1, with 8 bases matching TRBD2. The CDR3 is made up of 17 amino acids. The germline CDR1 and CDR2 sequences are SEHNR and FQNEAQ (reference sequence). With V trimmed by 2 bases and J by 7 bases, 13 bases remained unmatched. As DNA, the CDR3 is TGTGCCAGCAGCTTAAGGGCTTCGCCGGGGGGGATTAATGAGCAGTTCTTC. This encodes CASSLRASPGGINEQFF.

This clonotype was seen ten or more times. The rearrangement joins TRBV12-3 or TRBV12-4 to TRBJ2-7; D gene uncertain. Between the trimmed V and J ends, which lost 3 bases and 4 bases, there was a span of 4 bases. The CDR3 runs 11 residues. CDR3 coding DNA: TGTGCCAGCAGTTTTCGGTACGAGCAGTACTTC. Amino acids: CASSFRYEQYF.

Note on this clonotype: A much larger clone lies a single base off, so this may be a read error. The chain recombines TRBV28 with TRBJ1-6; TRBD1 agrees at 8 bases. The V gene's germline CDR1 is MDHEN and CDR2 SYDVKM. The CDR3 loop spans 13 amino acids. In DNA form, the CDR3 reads TGTGCCAGCAGTTTCAGGGGGCCTTCACCCCCCCACTTT. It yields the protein CASSFRGPSPPHF.

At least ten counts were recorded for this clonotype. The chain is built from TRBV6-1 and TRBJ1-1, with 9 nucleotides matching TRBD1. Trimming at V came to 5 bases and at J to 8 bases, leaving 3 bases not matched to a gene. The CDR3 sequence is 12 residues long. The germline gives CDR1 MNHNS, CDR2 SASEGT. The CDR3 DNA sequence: TGTGCCAGCAGTTGGGACAGGGCGGAAGCTTTCTTT. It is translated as CASSWDRAEAFF.

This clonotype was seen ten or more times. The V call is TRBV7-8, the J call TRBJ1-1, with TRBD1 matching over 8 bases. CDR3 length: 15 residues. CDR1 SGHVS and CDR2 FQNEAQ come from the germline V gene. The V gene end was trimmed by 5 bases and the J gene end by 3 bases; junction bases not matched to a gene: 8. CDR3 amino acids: CASSQSGTGYTEAFF. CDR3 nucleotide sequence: TGTGCCAGCAGCCAGAGCGGGACAGGTTACACTGAAGCTTTCTTT.

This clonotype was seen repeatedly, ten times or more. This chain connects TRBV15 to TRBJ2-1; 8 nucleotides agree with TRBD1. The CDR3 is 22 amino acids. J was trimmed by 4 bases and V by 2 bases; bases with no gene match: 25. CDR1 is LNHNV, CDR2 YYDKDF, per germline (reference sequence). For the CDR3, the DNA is TGTGCCACCAGCAGACAACCAGGACAGGGTAGTATTGTCGCCGGGGTTTACAATGAGCAGTTCTTC. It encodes CATSRQPGQGSIVAGVYNEQFF. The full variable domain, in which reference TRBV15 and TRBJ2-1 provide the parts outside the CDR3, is DAMVIQNPRYQVTQFGKPVTLSCSQTLNHNVMYWYQQKSSQAPKLLFHYYDKDFNNEADTPDNFQSRRPNTSFCFLDIRSPGLGDTAMYLCATSRQPGQGSIVAGVYNEQFFGPGTRLTVL.

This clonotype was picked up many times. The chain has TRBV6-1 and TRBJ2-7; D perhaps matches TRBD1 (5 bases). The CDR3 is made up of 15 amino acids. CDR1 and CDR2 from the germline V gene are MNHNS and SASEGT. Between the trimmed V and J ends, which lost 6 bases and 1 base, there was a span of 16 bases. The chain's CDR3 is CASRSTIGVSYEQYF. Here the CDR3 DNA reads TGTGCCAGCAGGTCAACTATAGGGGTTTCCTACGAGCAGTACTTC.

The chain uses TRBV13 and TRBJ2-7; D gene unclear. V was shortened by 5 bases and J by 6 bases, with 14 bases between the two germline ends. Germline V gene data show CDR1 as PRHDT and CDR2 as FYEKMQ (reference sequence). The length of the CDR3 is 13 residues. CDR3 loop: CASSPVGSSEQYF. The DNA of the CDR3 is TGTGCCAGCAGCCCGGTGGGTAGCAGCGAGCAGTACTTC.

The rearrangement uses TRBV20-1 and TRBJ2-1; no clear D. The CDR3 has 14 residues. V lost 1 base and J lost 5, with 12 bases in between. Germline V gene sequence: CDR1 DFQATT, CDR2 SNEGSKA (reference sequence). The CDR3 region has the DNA TGCAGTGCTAGAGGCTTGATCGGCGACAATGAGCAGTTCTTC. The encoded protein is CSARGLIGDNEQFF.

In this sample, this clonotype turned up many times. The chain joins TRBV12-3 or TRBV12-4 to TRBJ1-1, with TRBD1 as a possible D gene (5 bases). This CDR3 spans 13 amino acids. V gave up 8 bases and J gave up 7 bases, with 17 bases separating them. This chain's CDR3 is CASVTDPMGEAFF. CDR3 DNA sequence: TGTGCCAGCGTGACAGACCCGATGGGTGAAGCTTTCTTT.

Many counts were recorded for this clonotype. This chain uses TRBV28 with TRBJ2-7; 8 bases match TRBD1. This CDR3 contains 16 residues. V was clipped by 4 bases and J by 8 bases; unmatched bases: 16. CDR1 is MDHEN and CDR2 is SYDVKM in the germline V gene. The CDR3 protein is CASSSDRGSQRIKQYF. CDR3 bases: TGTGCCAGCAGTTCCGACAGGGGCTCACAACGAATAAAGCAGTACTTC.

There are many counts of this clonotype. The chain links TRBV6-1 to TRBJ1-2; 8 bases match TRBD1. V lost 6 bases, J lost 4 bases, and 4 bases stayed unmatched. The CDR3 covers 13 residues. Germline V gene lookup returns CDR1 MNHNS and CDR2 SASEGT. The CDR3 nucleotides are TGTGCCAGCAGGCCTGACAGGGGCTATGGCTACACCTTC. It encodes CASRPDRGYGYTF.

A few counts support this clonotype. CDR3 sequence reads: CATSDTDQGALSGANVLTF. The CDR3 region has the DNA TGTGCCACCAGTGATACCGACCAGGGGGCGCTCTCTGGGGCCAACGTCCTGACTTTC. V and J are TRBV24-1 and TRBJ2-6; 8 bases line up with TRBD1. The germline gives CDR1 KGHDR, CDR2 SFDVKD. The CDR3 is made up of 19 amino acids. V was clipped by 3 bases and J by 0 bases; unmatched bases: 9.

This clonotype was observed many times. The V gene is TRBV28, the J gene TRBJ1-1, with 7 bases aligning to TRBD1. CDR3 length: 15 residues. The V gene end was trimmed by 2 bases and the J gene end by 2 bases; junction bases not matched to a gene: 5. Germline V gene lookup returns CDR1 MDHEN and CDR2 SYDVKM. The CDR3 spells CASSLRGGHNTEAFF. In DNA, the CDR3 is TGTGCCAGCAGTTTACGAGGGGGCCATAACACTGAAGCTTTCTTT.

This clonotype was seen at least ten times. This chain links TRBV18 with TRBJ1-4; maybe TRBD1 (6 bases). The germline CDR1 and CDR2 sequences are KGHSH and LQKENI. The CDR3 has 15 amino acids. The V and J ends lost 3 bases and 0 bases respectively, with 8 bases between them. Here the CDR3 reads CASSPTGTTNEKLFF. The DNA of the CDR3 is TGTGCCAGCTCACCCACAGGGACAACTAATGAAAAACTGTTTTTT.

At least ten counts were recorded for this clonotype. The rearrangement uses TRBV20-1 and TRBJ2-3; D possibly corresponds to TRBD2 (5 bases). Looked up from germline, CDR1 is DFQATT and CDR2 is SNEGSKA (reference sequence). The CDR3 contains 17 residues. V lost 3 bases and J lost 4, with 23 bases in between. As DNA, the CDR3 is TGCAGTGCTAGCCCTAAGGTCGGAGGACGGGCGGCAGATACGCAGTATTTT. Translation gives CSASPKVGGRAADTQYF.